These T cell receptor beta chains were read from a single sample in a study of T cell responses to AZD1222 COVID-19 vaccine. Assay: immunoSEQ multiplex PCR; the TCRdb copy retains only in-frame clones and omits some. The data show roughly 100,000 clones, around nine tenths seen once. Material: peripheral blood, obtained 28 days after the second dose of the MenACWY control vaccine. The receptor source for this set is an adult who received the MenACWY meningococcal vaccine as a control. Each CDR3 is given with its conserved first and last residue. Fields, in order: clone size, V gene, D gene, CDR3 length, J gene, CDR3 protein, CDR3 DNA. D genes are given only for firm matches. Clone size, where shown, is once, few, many, or a class for clones that have expanded.

clone size: NA
V gene: TRBV12-3/TRBV12-4
D gene: NA
CDR3 length: 12
J gene: TRBJ1-2
CDR3 protein: CASRRPLGNYTF
CDR3 DNA: TGTGCCAGCAGGCGGCCACTAGGGAACTACACCTTC

clone size: NA
V gene: TRBV24-1
D gene: NA
CDR3 length: 12
J gene: TRBJ1-3
CDR3 protein: CATSDPGSTIYF
CDR3 DNA: TGTGCCACCAGTGATCCGGGGAGCACCATATATTTT

clone size: NA
V gene: TRBV2
D gene: NA
CDR3 length: 13
J gene: TRBJ2-5
CDR3 protein: CARATSDQETQYF
CDR3 DNA: TGTGCCAGGGCGACCTCTGACCAAGAGACCCAGTACTTC

clone size: NA
V gene: TRBV27
D gene: NA
CDR3 length: 14
J gene: TRBJ2-4
CDR3 protein: CASRQGIYGDIQYF
CDR3 DNA: TGTGCCAGCAGGCAAGGGATTTACGGGGACATTCAGTACTTC

clone size: NA
V gene: TRBV6-2/TRBV6-3
D gene: TRBD1
CDR3 length: 14
J gene: TRBJ1-1
CDR3 protein: CASSYDRGRSEAFF
CDR3 DNA: TGTGCCAGCAGTTATGACAGGGGGCGATCTGAAGCTTTCTTT

clone size: NA
V gene: TRBV6-4
D gene: TRBD2
CDR3 length: 18
J gene: TRBJ2-6
CDR3 protein: CASSGASGGRSGANVLTF
CDR3 DNA: TGTGCCAGCAGTGGCGCTAGCGGGGGCCGCTCTGGGGCCAACGTCCTGACTTTC

clone size: NA
V gene: TRBV9
D gene: TRBD1
CDR3 length: 14
J gene: TRBJ1-2
CDR3 protein: CASSVIGGSYGYTF
CDR3 DNA: TGTGCCAGCAGCGTAATAGGGGGCAGCTATGGCTACACCTTC

clone size: NA
V gene: TRBV7-8
D gene: TRBD1
CDR3 length: 14
J gene: TRBJ2-7
CDR3 protein: CASSSPGGFYEQYF
CDR3 DNA: TGTGCCAGCAGCAGCCCAGGGGGCTTCTACGAGCAGTACTTC

clone size: once
V gene: TRBV11-2
D gene: TRBD1
CDR3 length: 13
J gene: TRBJ1-4
CDR3 protein: CASSRDRVEKLFF
CDR3 DNA: TGTGCCAGCAGCCGGGACAGGGTTGAAAAACTGTTTTTT

clone size: NA
V gene: TRBV11-2
D gene: NA
CDR3 length: 14
J gene: TRBJ1-2
CDR3 protein: CASSLGMGNYGYTF
CDR3 DNA: TGTGCCAGCAGCTTAGGAATGGGCAACTATGGCTACACCTTC

clone size: NA
V gene: TRBV5-5
D gene: NA
CDR3 length: 13
J gene: TRBJ2-2
CDR3 protein: CASSLLDTGELFF
CDR3 DNA: TGTGCCAGCAGCTTGTTGGATACCGGGGAGCTGTTTTTT

clone size: once
V gene: TRBV11-1
D gene: NA
CDR3 length: 14
J gene: TRBJ1-1
CDR3 protein: CASSSFWGNTEAFF
CDR3 DNA: TGTGCCAGCAGCTCCTTTTGGGGGAACACTGAAGCTTTCTTT